The 9 T cell receptor beta chains presented below share a single source sample, sequenced in a study of OX40 agonist ivuxolimab in advanced cancers. Data came from immunoSEQ multiplex PCR; TCRdb stores just in-frame clones and leaves some out. The sample yields tens of thousands of clones, 83% seen once. Material: CD4+ or CD8+ T cells sorted from blood, obtained in a trial of the OX40 agonist ivuxolimab. Source of these receptors: an adult with an advanced solid tumor such as melanoma, head and neck, liver or kidney cancer.

The J gene is TRBJ2-2, the V gene TRBV6-6, with 7 bases lining up with TRBD2. The V segment lost 3 bases and the J segment 7 bases; nucleotides outside the gene matches: 2. CDR3 size: 13 residues. Per the germline V gene, CDR1 is MNHNY and CDR2 is SVGAGI (reference sequence). The CDR3 coding sequence is TGTGCCAGCAGTTATTCGGGGGGCGGGGAGCTGTTTTTT. It translates to CASSYSGGGELFF.

This rearrangement joins TRBV9 to TRBJ2-1; 7 bases match TRBD2. V was pared by 0 bases and J by 7 bases, with 7 bases of the junction left unmatched. This CDR3 contains 15 residues. Germline V gene sequence: CDR1 SGDLS, CDR2 YYNGEE. The CDR3 protein is CASSVGGGVRNEQFF. CDR3 nucleotides: TGTGCCAGCAGCGTAGGTGGGGGGGTCAGGAATGAGCAGTTCTTC.

The rearrangement links TRBV21-1 to TRBJ1-6. TRBV21-1 is deemed a pseudogene. This CDR3 comprises 16 residues. The CDR3 here is CASSKGSLGKNSPLHF. The CDR3 nucleotides read TGTGCCAGCAGCAAAGGCTCTTTAGGGAAAAATTCACCCCTCCACTTT.

CDR3 residues: CASSQADRARGTEAFF. In DNA form, the CDR3 reads TGCGCCAGCAGCCAGGCTGACAGGGCCCGGGGCACTGAAGCTTTCTTT. This sequence joins TRBV4-3 and TRBJ1-1; TRBD1 matches 7 bases. This CDR3 region has 16 residues. The germline CDR1 and CDR2 sequences are LGHNA and YSLEER. Trimming removed 3 bases from V and 4 bases from J; junction bases left unmatched: 11.

The chain joins TRBV7-9 to TRBJ2-1; possible D gene TRBD1, 5 bases. The V and J ends lost 5 bases and 6 bases respectively, with 20 bases between them. The length of the CDR3 is 16 residues. Germline V CDR1 and CDR2: SEHNR, FQNEAQ (reference sequence). This chain's CDR3 is CASSPPGPRSSNEQFF. Written as DNA, the CDR3 is TGTGCCAGCAGCCCCCCAGGGCCACGGAGTAGCAATGAGCAGTTCTTC.

This rearrangement joins TRBV7-9 to TRBJ2-7; 8 nucleotides align to TRBD1. The germline V gene has CDR1 SEHNR and CDR2 FQNEAQ (reference sequence). The V and J ends lost 4 bases and 3 bases, in that order; junction bases with no gene match: 14. The CDR3 length is 17 residues. Here the CDR3 reads CASSSSDRGRGFYEQYF. DNA of the CDR3: TGTGCCAGCAGCTCGTCCGACAGGGGCCGGGGTTTCTACGAGCAGTACTTC.

J is TRBJ2-3 and V is TRBV27; D is tentatively TRBD1 or TRBD2 (7 bases each). V lost 5 bases, J lost 4 bases, and 25 bases lay in between. The CDR3 sequence is 18 residues long. Germline CDR1 is MNHEY and CDR2 is SMNVEV (reference sequence). The chain's CDR3 is CASSVGPGSRGGADTQYF. CDR3 in DNA: TGTGCCAGCAGTGTGGGACCGGGTTCCAGGGGGGGGGCAGATACGCAGTATTTT.

The chain employs TRBV9 and TRBJ2-2; weak D call: TRBD2 (5 bases). V lost 5 bases to trimming and J lost 4 bases, with 12 bases between them. This CDR3 spans 14 amino acids. CDR1 and CDR2 from the germline V gene are SGDLS and YYNGEE. The CDR3 spells CASSAGGGTGELFF. The CDR3 nucleotides are TGTGCCAGCAGTGCGGGCGGTGGCACCGGGGAGCTGTTTTTT. The variable domain in full, with the rest retrieved from reference TRBV9 and TRBJ2-2, is DSGVTQTPKHLITATGQRVTLRCSPRSGDLSVYWYQQSLDQGLQFLIQYYNGEERAKGNILERFSAQQFPDLHSELNLSSLELGDSALYFCASSAGGGTGELFFGEGSRLTVL.

This clone was recorded a few times. V and J are TRBV29-1 and TRBJ1-2, with D tentatively TRBD1 (5 bases). There are 12 residues in the CDR3. Germline V CDR1 and CDR2: SQVTM, ANQGSEA. Deletions cut 3 bases from V and 4 bases from J, with 9 bases between. The CDR3 here is CSVDDSPYGYTF. CDR3 in DNA: TGCAGCGTTGATGACAGCCCCTATGGCTACACCTTC.